This T cell receptor beta chain was sequenced in a study of cytomegalovirus exposure and HLA in healthy donors. Notes on this clone: The antigen is not known.

General study findings and limits: Later on, an analysis tied around 17,000 TCR beta sequences to HLA alleles at 0.05 false discovery rate.

This CDR3 is 20 amino acids long. V was shortened by 0 bases and J by 1 base, with 23 bases between the two germline ends. Per germline, CDR1 SGHDN and CDR2 FVKESK. The PCR ran on 60 Vbeta and 13 Jbeta primers. TCRdb's table, derived via immunoSEQ multiplex PCR, lists solely in-frame clones and lacks some. This sample's table has 150,000 or so clones. This receptor was obtained from a woman aged 45-60 years in good health and CMV-seronegative. The source material was PBMCs. V gene TRBV14 combines with J gene TRBJ2-3, with unresolved D. As DNA, the CDR3 is TGTGCCAGCAGCCAAGATACCGCGGTGCGTGAGCGTCCGGGCACAGATACGCAGTATTTT. Residues: CASSQDTAVRERPGTDTQYF. Complete variable domain (other parts from reference TRBV14 and TRBJ2-3): EAGVTQFPSHSVIEKGQTVTLRCDPISGHDNLYWYRRVMGKEIKFLLHFVKESKQDESGMPNNRFLAERTGGTYSTLKVQPAELEDSGVYFCASSQDTAVRERPGTDTQYFGPGTRLTVL.